The sequence of this T cell receptor beta chain was determined in a study of blood T cells in healthy people across ages. There are a few counts of this clonotype. CDR1 and CDR2 from the germline V gene are SGHTA and FQGNSA. V gave up 8 bases and J gave up 0 bases, with 14 bases separating them. The CDR3 spans 14 residues. A second roughly 7 to 12 cycle PCR used barcoded and J-beta primers. MiXCR, applied by TCRdb to the 5' RACE reads, yields one record per CDR3 protein. The sample consists of about 680,000 distinct CDR3 sequences, approximately 50% of them appearing once. The clonotype was recovered from a woman aged 60-75 years in good health. The V and J genes are TRBV7-2 and TRBJ2-7; the D call may be TRBD1 or TRBD2 (5 bases each). Input material: blood. CDR3 residues: CASGTGPSSYEQYF. CDR3 DNA: TGTGCCAGCGGGACGGGCCCGAGCTCCTACGAGCAGTACTTC.